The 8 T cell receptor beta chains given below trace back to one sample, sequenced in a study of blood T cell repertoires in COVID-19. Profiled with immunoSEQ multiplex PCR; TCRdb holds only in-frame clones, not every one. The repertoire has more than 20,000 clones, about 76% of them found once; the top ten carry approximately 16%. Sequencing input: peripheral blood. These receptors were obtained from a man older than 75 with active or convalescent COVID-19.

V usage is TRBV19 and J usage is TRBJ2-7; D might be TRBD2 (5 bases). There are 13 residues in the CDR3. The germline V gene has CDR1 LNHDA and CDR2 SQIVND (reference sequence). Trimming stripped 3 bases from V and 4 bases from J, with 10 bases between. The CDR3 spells CASSMEADYEQYF. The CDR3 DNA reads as TGTGCCAGTAGTATGGAGGCAGATTACGAGCAGTACTTC.

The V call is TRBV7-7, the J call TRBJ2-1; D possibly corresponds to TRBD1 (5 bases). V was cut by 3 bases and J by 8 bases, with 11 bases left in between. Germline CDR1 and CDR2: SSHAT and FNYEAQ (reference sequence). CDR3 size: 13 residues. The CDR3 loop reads CASSFRLTDEQFF. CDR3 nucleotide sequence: TGTGCCAGCAGCTTTAGGCTGACAGATGAGCAGTTCTTC.

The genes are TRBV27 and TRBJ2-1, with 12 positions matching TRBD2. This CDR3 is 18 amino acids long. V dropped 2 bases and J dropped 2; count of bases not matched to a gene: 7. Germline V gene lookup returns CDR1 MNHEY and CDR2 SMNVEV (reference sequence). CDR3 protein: CASSLTRLAGDAYNEQFF. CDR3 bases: TGTGCCAGCAGTTTAACCAGACTAGCGGGGGATGCCTACAATGAGCAGTTCTTC.

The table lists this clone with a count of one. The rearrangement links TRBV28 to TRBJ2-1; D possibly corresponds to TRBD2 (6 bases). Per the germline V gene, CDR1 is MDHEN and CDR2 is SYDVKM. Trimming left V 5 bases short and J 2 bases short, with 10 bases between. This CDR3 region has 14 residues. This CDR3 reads CASSPLATYNEQFF. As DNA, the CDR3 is TGTGCCAGCAGTCCCCTAGCGACCTACAATGAGCAGTTCTTC.

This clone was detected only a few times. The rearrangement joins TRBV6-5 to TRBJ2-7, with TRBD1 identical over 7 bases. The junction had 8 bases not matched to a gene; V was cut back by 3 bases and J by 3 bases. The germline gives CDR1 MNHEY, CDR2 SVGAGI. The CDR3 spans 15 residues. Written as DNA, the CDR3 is TGTGCCAGCAGTTATAACAGGGGTGGCGGCTACGAGCAGTACTTC. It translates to CASSYNRGGGYEQYF.

CDR3 bases: TGTGCCAGCAGTTACTTAATTCGGGGCAATGAGCAGTTCTTC. Translating gives CASSYLIRGNEQFF. The gene calls are TRBV6-2 or TRBV6-3 and TRBJ2-1; TRBD2 is a possible D gene (5 bases). The V end lost 1 base, the J end lost 6 bases, and 10 bases lay between the germline ends. Germline V gene data show CDR1 as MNHEY and CDR2 as SVGEGT. The CDR3 spans 14 residues.

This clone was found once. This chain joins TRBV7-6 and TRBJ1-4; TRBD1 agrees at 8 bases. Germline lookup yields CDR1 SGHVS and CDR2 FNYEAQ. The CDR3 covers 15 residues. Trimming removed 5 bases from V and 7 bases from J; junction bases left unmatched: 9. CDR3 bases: TGTGCCAGCAGCCCCAGGACAGGGTTCACTGAAAAACTGTTTTTT. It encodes CASSPRTGFTEKLFF.

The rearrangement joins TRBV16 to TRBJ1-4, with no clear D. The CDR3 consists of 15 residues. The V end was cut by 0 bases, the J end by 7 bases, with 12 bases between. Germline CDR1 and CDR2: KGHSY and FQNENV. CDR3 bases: TGTGCCAGCAGCCAATCAGCTGATGGTGGTGAAAAACTGTTTTTT. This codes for CASSQSADGGEKLFF.